Shown below are 24 T cell receptor beta chains from a single sample sequenced in a study of blood T cell repertoires in COVID-19. TCRdb's table, derived via immunoSEQ multiplex PCR, lists solely in-frame clones and lacks some. The sample carries 30,000 to 40,000 clones, 80% recorded once. Input material: peripheral blood. Every receptor here comes from a man at least 80 years old with active or convalescent COVID-19.

The V and J genes are TRBV2 and TRBJ2-5, with 9 nucleotides matching TRBD1. The CDR3 extends over 16 amino acids. In germline, CDR1 is SNHLY, CDR2 FYNNEI. J gave up 4 bases and V 5 bases, and 11 bases lay outside the gene matches. The CDR3 nucleotides are TGTGCCAGCAGTCGAACCTTAACAGGGGGCGCAGAGACCCAGTACTTC. It codes for CASSRTLTGGAETQYF.

V gene TRBV6-6 combines with J gene TRBJ1-3; no definite D call. CDR3 length: 15 residues. V lost 2 bases to trimming and J lost 0 bases, with 8 bases between them. Germline CDR1 reads MNHNY; CDR2 reads SVGAGI (reference sequence). The CDR3 loop is CASSYKFSSGNTIYF. The CDR3 nucleotides read TGTGCCAGCAGTTACAAGTTCAGCTCTGGAAACACCATATATTTT.

The chain couples TRBV19 to TRBJ1-3; TRBD1 matches 7 bases. Germline assignment: CDR1 LNHDA and CDR2 SQIVND (reference sequence). V lost 5 bases to trimming and J lost 0 bases; unmatched junction nucleotides: 7. This CDR3 is built from 16 residues. In DNA, the CDR3 is TGTGCCAGTAGTGCGACAGGGCTGAGCTCTGGAAACACCATATATTTT. This translates into CASSATGLSSGNTIYF.

In its sample, this clone was seen once. The V and J genes are TRBV28 and TRBJ1-1; no clear D. Between the trimmed V and J ends, which lost 5 bases and 0 bases, there was a span of 13 bases. The CDR3 spans 15 residues. Germline assignment: CDR1 MDHEN and CDR2 SYDVKM. CDR3 loop: CASSPSGLLNTEAFF. As DNA, the CDR3 is TGTGCCAGCAGTCCGTCTGGCCTGTTGAACACTGAAGCTTTCTTT.

This clone was picked up one time. The rearrangement joins TRBV7-9 to TRBJ1-1, with TRBD1 matching 8 bases. The CDR3 is 14 residues long. The germline CDR1 and CDR2 sequences are SEHNR and FQNEAQ (reference sequence). V lost 5 bases to trimming and J lost 0 bases; unmatched junction nucleotides: 2. CDR3 DNA sequence: TGTGCCAGCAGCCCGGACAGGGTGAACACTGAAGCTTTCTTT. This gives the protein CASSPDRVNTEAFF.

V usage is TRBV5-8 and J usage is TRBJ2-5; possibly TRBD2 for D (6 bases). Germline CDR1 is SGHTS and CDR2 is YDEGEE. The CDR3 is 14 residues long. V was clipped by 2 bases and J by 2 bases, with 10 bases between them. The CDR3 bases are TGTGCCAGCAGCTTATCCGGGGGACAAGAGACCCAGTACTTC. It yields the protein CASSLSGGQETQYF.

The CDR3: CASSFFRRNTEAFF. The CDR3, as DNA: TGTGCCAGCAGCTTTTTTCGGAGGAACACTGAAGCTTTCTTT. The chain is built from TRBV5-6 and TRBJ1-1, with D hard to call. The CDR3 totals 14 residues. Germline assignment: CDR1 SGHDT and CDR2 YYEEEE. Trimming took off 2 bases at V and 1 base at J, with 9 bases between the two ends.

This clone was seen once. V gene TRBV10-3 combines with J gene TRBJ1-1, with TRBD1 matching over 8 bases. CDR1 and CDR2 from the germline V gene are ENHRY and SYGVKD. The CDR3 has 15 residues. With 2 bases clipped from V and 4 bases from J, the junction kept 6 bases outside the gene matches. The CDR3, as DNA: TGTGCCATCAGTGAGCTCAGGGGGCGGCTCACTGAAGCTTTCTTT. Protein sequence: CAISELRGRLTEAFF.

The J gene is TRBJ2-5, the V gene TRBV9; tentative D call: TRBD1 (7 bases). The germline CDR1 and CDR2 sequences are SGDLS and YYNGEE. V gave up 4 bases and J gave up 5 bases, with 15 bases separating them. This CDR3 region has 14 residues. This chain's CDR3 is CASSLGGTVETQYF. CDR3 coding DNA: TGTGCCAGCAGCCTAGGAGGGACAGTGGAGACCCAGTACTTC.

This clone has just one count. The rearrangement joins TRBV7-9 to TRBJ2-5; weak D call: TRBD2 (5 bases). Between the trimmed V and J ends, which lost 1 base and 4 bases, there was a span of 13 bases. The germline gives CDR1 SEHNR, CDR2 FQNEAQ (reference sequence). The CDR3 is 15 residues long. The CDR3 spells CASSLGGAGRETQYF. The CDR3 DNA is TGTGCCAGCAGCTTAGGAGGTGCGGGTCGAGAGACCCAGTACTTC.

V usage is TRBV6-5 and J usage is TRBJ2-1; TRBD1 might be the D (6 bases). This CDR3 is built from 14 residues. Germline CDR1 is MNHEY and CDR2 is SVGAGI. The V end was cut by 5 bases, the J end by 6 bases, with 14 bases between. CDR3 sequence (DNA): TGTGCCAGCAGTAAGGGACACTCGGGCAATGAGCAGTTCTTC. This encodes CASSKGHSGNEQFF.

This clone was counted only a few times. The V and J genes are TRBV19 and TRBJ2-3; D possibly corresponds to TRBD2 (6 bases). There are 15 residues in the CDR3. Per germline, CDR1 LNHDA and CDR2 SQIVND (reference sequence). V lost 10 bases, J lost 3 bases, and 20 bases lay in between. The CDR3 DNA follows: TGTGCCACCGAACCGGGACGGGGGAAGACAGATACGCAGTATTTT. This sequence encodes CATEPGRGKTDTQYF. Together with reference TRBV19 and TRBJ2-3, the CDR3 gives the full variable domain: DGGITQSPKYLFRKEGQNVTLSCEQNLNHDAMYWYRQDPGQGLRLIYYSQIVNDFQKGDIAEGYSVSREKKESFPLTVTSAQKNPTAFYLCATEPGRGKTDTQYFGPGTRLTVL.

This chain connects TRBV15 to TRBJ1-3; D might be TRBD1 (6 bases). From germline, CDR1 is LNHNV and CDR2 YYDKDF (reference sequence). The CDR3 has 17 amino acids. Trimming shortened V by 1 base and J by 0 bases, and 13 bases separated the two germline ends. CDR3 residues: CATSRGGLSFSGNTIYF. The CDR3, as DNA: TGTGCCACCAGCAGAGGGGGGCTCAGCTTCTCTGGAAACACCATATATTTT.

The chain has TRBV18 and TRBJ2-1, with a weak D call TRBD2 (6 bases). V lost 3 bases and J 0 bases, leaving 9 bases between the germline ends. Germline V gives CDR1 KGHSH, CDR2 LQKENI. The CDR3 runs 15 residues. CDR3 amino acids: CASSPEGFSYNEQFF. The CDR3 bases are TGTGCCAGCTCACCGGAGGGGTTCTCCTACAATGAGCAGTTCTTC.

The gene calls are TRBV7-2 and TRBJ1-2, with TRBD1 as a possible D gene (5 bases). CDR3 length: 13 amino acids. Trimming stripped 3 bases from V and 4 bases from J, with 9 bases between. Germline loops: CDR1 SGHTA, CDR2 FQGNSA. The CDR3, as DNA: TGTGCCAGCAGCTTTACAGGACCCTATGGCTACACCTTC. Translating gives CASSFTGPYGYTF.

In DNA, the CDR3 is TGTGCCTGGAGCCTACAGGATTACACTGAAGCTTTCTTT. Protein: CAWSLQDYTEAFF. V usage is TRBV30 and J usage is TRBJ1-1; the D gene is possibly TRBD1 (5 bases). The CDR3 extends over 13 amino acids. V lost 3 bases to trimming and J lost 3 bases, with 11 bases between them. Germline V gene sequence: CDR1 GTSNPN, CDR2 SVGIG (reference sequence).

V is TRBV7-3 and J is TRBJ2-1, with 9 bases fitting TRBD2. The CDR3 runs to 14 residues. With V trimmed by 5 bases and J by 9 bases, 8 bases remained unmatched. Germline assignment: CDR1 SGHTA and CDR2 FQGTGA. The DNA of the CDR3 is TGTGCCAGCAGCGTCACCGGGACTAGCATTGAGCAGTTCTTC. Translation gives CASSVTGTSIEQFF.

The J gene is TRBJ2-5, the V gene TRBV6-1; TRBD2 aligns across 7 bases. The V and J ends lost 2 bases and 5 bases, in that order; junction bases with no gene match: 14. Germline values: CDR1 MNHNS, CDR2 SASEGT. The CDR3 spans 17 residues. This chain's CDR3 is CASSEFISAGGGETQYF. The CDR3 DNA reads as TGTGCCAGCAGTGAATTTATTTCTGCCGGGGGAGGGGAGACCCAGTACTTC.

CDR3 loop: CAISHGDRNTEAFF. DNA for the CDR3: TGTGCCATCAGCCATGGGGACAGGAACACTGAAGCTTTCTTT. The chain couples TRBV10-3 to TRBJ1-1; TRBD1 matches 7 bases. V gave up 6 bases and J gave up 1 base; unmatched junction bases: 5. Germline CDR1 and CDR2: ENHRY and SYGVKD. The length of the CDR3 is 14 residues.

The chain couples TRBV9 to TRBJ1-5; 9 bases map to TRBD1. Germline V CDR1 and CDR2: SGDLS, YYNGEE. The V and J ends lost 4 bases and 6 bases, in that order; junction bases with no gene match: 8. This CDR3 spans 15 amino acids. CDR3 sequence (DNA): TGTGCCAGCAGCCCGGACAGGGGTTTGGGTCAGCCCCAGCATTTT. It yields the protein CASSPDRGLGQPQHF.

The chain is built from TRBV28 and TRBJ1-1; no definite D call. CDR1 is MDHEN and CDR2 is SYDVKM in the germline V gene. Trimming shortened V by 5 bases and J by 6 bases, and 19 bases separated the two germline ends. The CDR3 is 15 residues long. The CDR3 sequence is CASSNPARSFAEAFF. CDR3 in DNA: TGTGCCAGCAGTAACCCAGCGAGATCGTTCGCTGAAGCTTTCTTT.

The chain uses TRBV4-2 and TRBJ2-1; 11 nucleotides line up with TRBD2. Germline assignment: CDR1 LGHNA and CDR2 YNFKEQ. The CDR3 is 15 residues long. Unmatched junction bases numbered 5, after V lost 5 bases and J lost 5 bases. The CDR3 sequence is CASSYRLAGNNEQFF. The CDR3 DNA follows: TGTGCCAGCAGCTACAGACTAGCGGGAAACAATGAGCAGTTCTTC.

CDR3: CASSLYAGYGYTF. The CDR3 bases are TGTGCCAGCAGTTTATACGCGGGCTATGGCTACACCTTC. The gene calls are TRBV27 and TRBJ1-2; D remains unclear. Germline CDR1 is MNHEY and CDR2 is SMNVEV (reference sequence). The ends were cut back, 1 base at V and 4 bases at J, with 7 bases in the middle. The CDR3 runs to 13 residues.

This rearrangement joins TRBV21-1 to TRBJ2-2; the table gives TRBD1 as D, unverified against the DNA. TRBV21-1 is flagged as a pseudogene. The CDR3 is 15 amino acids. CDR3 protein: CASSKGTGGTGELFF. CDR3 DNA sequence: TGTGCCAGCAGCAAAGGGACAGGGGGAACCGGGGAGCTGTTTTTT.